What follows are 15 T cell receptor beta chains derived from one specimen sequenced in a study of cytomegalovirus exposure and HLA in healthy donors. Amplification used 60 Vbeta primers and 13 Jbeta primers. The repertoire was sequenced with immunoSEQ multiplex PCR; TCRdb's copy has only in-frame clones and lacks some. The sample carries 200,000 or so clones, over 65% recorded once. The specimen was PBMCs. The receptors stem from a human donor in good health.

Notes on this clone: Mismatch with germline at one junction end may stem from a read error. V gene TRBV7-7 combines with J gene TRBJ2-1; D is perhaps TRBD2 (5 bases). The CDR3 loop spans 14 amino acids. Germline CDR1 and CDR2: SSHAT and FNYEAQ (reference sequence). CDR3 sequence reads: CASSLAGNYNEQFF. The CDR3 bases are TGTGCTAGCAGCTTAGCCGGGAACTACAATGAGCAGTTCTTC.

The CDR3, as DNA: TGTGCCAGCAGGATGGACGGAGGAGATACGCAGTATTTT. Translated: CASRMDGGDTQYF. The chain is built from TRBV2 and TRBJ2-3, with D tentatively TRBD2 (5 bases). V was clipped by 6 bases and J by 5 bases, with 12 bases between them. This CDR3 is 13 amino acids long. Germline CDR1 is SNHLY and CDR2 is FYNNEI. Looking up the rest from reference TRBV2 and TRBJ2-3 gives the full variable domain: EPEVTQTPSHQVTQMGQEVILRCVPISNHLYFYWYRQILGQKVEFLVSFYNNEISEKSEIFDDQFSVERPDGSNFTLKIRSTKLEDSAMYFCASRMDGGDTQYFGPGTRLTVL.

V and J are TRBV28 and TRBJ2-1, with 16 bases identical to TRBD2. Per germline, CDR1 MDHEN and CDR2 SYDVKM. The CDR3 sequence is 15 residues long. The V gene end was trimmed by 5 bases and the J gene end by 10 bases; junction bases not matched to a gene: 5. CDR3 protein: CASSGGTSGRVEQFF. In DNA, the CDR3 is TGTGCCAGCAGTGGGGGGACTAGCGGGAGGGTCGAGCAGTTCTTC.

The V and J genes are TRBV20-1 and TRBJ2-5, with TRBD2 matching over 7 bases. The ends lost 6 bases at V and 7 bases at J; junction bases unmatched: 5. Germline V gene sequence: CDR1 DFQATT, CDR2 SNEGSKA (reference sequence). The CDR3 runs 11 residues. The CDR3 nucleotides are TGCAGTGCGGTAGCGGGCGGGACCCAGTACTTC. Translating it yields CSAVAGGTQYF.

This rearrangement joins TRBV13 to TRBJ2-7; D is possibly TRBD1 (6 bases). V lost 6 bases and J 0 bases, leaving 15 bases between the germline ends. In germline, CDR1 is PRHDT, CDR2 FYEKMQ (reference sequence). This CDR3 has 15 residues. CDR3 sequence reads: CASRSGDTNSYEQYF. The CDR3, as DNA: TGTGCCAGCAGAAGTGGGGACACCAACTCCTACGAGCAGTACTTC. Full variable domain (outside the CDR3, taken from reference TRBV13 and TRBJ2-7): AAGVIQSPRHLIKEKRETATLKCYPIPRHDTVYWYQQGPGQDPQFLISFYEKMQSDKGSIPDRFSAQQFSDYHSELNMSSLELGDSALYFCASRSGDTNSYEQYFGPGTRLTVT.

Details on this clone: The junction does not match germline at one end; this may be a read error. J is TRBJ1-2 and V is TRBV7-9; 7 bases line up with TRBD1. CDR1 SEHNR and CDR2 FQNEAQ come from the germline V gene (reference sequence). The CDR3 loop spans 15 amino acids. CDR3 sequence: CSSSSTPGQNYGYTF. Here the CDR3 DNA reads TGTTCCAGCAGCTCGACCCCGGGACAGAACTATGGCTACACCTTC.

This chain links TRBV6-5 with TRBJ1-1; TRBD1 matches 8 bases. The CDR3 sequence is 12 residues long. V was clipped by 7 bases and J by 4 bases; unmatched bases: 2. The germline CDR1 and CDR2 sequences are MNHEY and SVGAGI. In nucleotides, the CDR3 is TGTGCCAGCATCACAGGGGGCACTGAAGCTTTCTTT. It is translated as CASITGGTEAFF.

This sequence joins TRBV5-1 and TRBJ1-2; 9 nucleotides line up with TRBD1. This CDR3 comprises 16 residues. Germline V gene lookup returns CDR1 SGHRS and CDR2 YFSETQ. The V gene end was trimmed by 2 bases and the J gene end by 5 bases; junction bases not matched to a gene: 10. The CDR3 region has the DNA TGCGCCAGCAGCTTAAATAACCTAGGACAGGGGTATGGCTACACCTTC. Protein product: CASSLNNLGQGYGYTF. The complete variable domain, with remaining parts taken from reference TRBV5-1 and TRBJ1-2, reads KAGVTQTPRYLIKTRGQQVTLSCSPISGHRSVSWYQQTPGQGLQFLFEYFSETQRNKGNFPGRFSGRQFSNSRSEMNVSTLELGDSALYLCASSLNNLGQGYGYTFGSGTRLTVV.

This clone was observed once. V and J are TRBV7-2 and TRBJ2-6; D unresolved. Germline loops: CDR1 SGHTA, CDR2 FQGNSA. The CDR3 sequence is 18 residues long. Trimming removed 1 base at V and 0 bases at J, with 13 bases between. CDR3 in amino acids: CASSLGSMRFSGANVLTF. The CDR3 DNA sequence: TGTGCCAGCAGCTTAGGGTCGATGAGGTTCTCTGGGGCCAACGTCCTGACTTTC.

This rearrangement joins TRBV7-9 to TRBJ2-7; 14 positions match TRBD2. The CDR3 is 19 amino acids. Germline CDR1 is SEHNR and CDR2 is FQNEAQ (reference sequence). Germline trimming cut 4 bases from V and 3 bases from J; bases unmatched to any gene: 14. The CDR3 region is CASSSPSGLAGGLGYEQYF. In DNA form, the CDR3 reads TGTGCCAGCAGCTCACCCAGTGGACTAGCGGGAGGTCTGGGCTACGAGCAGTACTTC.

This clone appeared once. J is TRBJ2-5 and V is TRBV19; weak D call: TRBD1 (5 bases). Deletions cut 1 base from V and 0 bases from J, with 6 bases between. The CDR3 covers 14 residues. Germline lookup yields CDR1 LNHDA and CDR2 SQIVND (reference sequence). The CDR3 sequence: CASSIARDQETQYF. The CDR3 DNA sequence: TGTGCCAGTAGTATAGCCAGGGACCAAGAGACCCAGTACTTC.

This clone was seen just once. The chain has TRBV7-8 and TRBJ1-2; no clear D. V lost 0 bases and J 3 bases, leaving 5 bases between the germline ends. CDR1 and CDR2 (germline): SGHVS, FQNEAQ. This CDR3 contains 13 residues. The CDR3 coding sequence is TGTGCCAGCAGCTTAGCGGGAGACTATGGCTACACCTTC. It specifies CASSLAGDYGYTF.

A few counts support this clone. The chain joins TRBV7-9 to TRBJ2-3; possibly TRBD2 for D (6 bases). The V and J ends lost 5 bases and 6 bases respectively, with 12 bases between them. The CDR3 loop spans 13 amino acids. Germline-derived CDR1 and CDR2 are SEHNR and FQNEAQ (reference sequence). This chain's CDR3 is CASSHPAGDTQYF. CDR3 coding DNA: TGTGCCAGCAGCCACCCGGCGGGGGATACGCAGTATTTT.

This chain uses TRBV9 with TRBJ2-1, with D possibly matching TRBD2 (5 bases). Germline V gene lookup returns CDR1 SGDLS and CDR2 YYNGEE. This CDR3 comprises 13 residues. V lost 4 bases to trimming and J lost 3 bases, with 8 bases between them. The CDR3 sequence: CASSPGIYNEQFF. In nucleotides, the CDR3 is TGTGCCAGCAGCCCCGGGATCTACAATGAGCAGTTCTTC.

The rearrangement joins TRBV2 to TRBJ1-3; no definite D call. V was shortened by 2 bases and J by 2 bases, with 4 bases between the two germline ends. The germline CDR1 and CDR2 sequences are SNHLY and FYNNEI. The CDR3 consists of 13 residues. CDR3 nucleotide sequence: TGTGCCAGCAGTGAAAGAGCTGGAAACACCATATATTTT. This gives the protein CASSERAGNTIYF.